This TCR beta chain was identified in a study of beta chain features in type 1 diabetes. Study outcomes and limitations: Among patients with Type 1 diabetes, TCRB CDR3s were moderately but significantly shorter in every one of the four CD4+ subsets.

A single count supports this clone. Its specificity is not known. In germline, CDR1 is SGHRS, CDR2 YFSETQ. The CDR3 has 14 residues. V was shortened by 0 bases and J by 5 bases, with 11 bases between the two germline ends. TCRB transcripts that were expressed got sequenced, as all of the isolated RNA had been reverse transcribed. Assay: immunoSEQ multiplex PCR; the TCRdb copy retains only in-frame clones and omits some. This sample has about 280,000 clones; approximately 16% occur once, and the top ten carry less than 0.02%. This TCR came from a man aged 18-30 years with type 1 diabetes. The specimen was naive CD4+ T cells from blood. The chain uses TRBV5-1 and TRBJ1-2; D perhaps matches TRBD1 (5 bases). This chain's CDR3 is CASSLEPGPYGYTF. The CDR3 nucleotides are TGCGCCAGCAGCTTGGAACCAGGGCCATATGGCTACACCTTC.